This is a list of T cell receptor beta chains from one sample in a study of blood T cell repertoires in COVID-19. Method: immunoSEQ multiplex PCR; TCRdb's copy keeps in-frame clones and lacks some. The repertoire includes roughly 120,000 clones, over 75% of them detected once, and approximately 7% sits in the top ten. The specimen sequenced was peripheral blood. The receptors stem from a woman in her forties or fifties with acute or convalescent COVID-19. The CDR3 runs from the conserved cysteine through the conserved F or W. The D gene is left open where the match is weak. Rows may omit the clone size; those that give it use once, few, many or a size class.

j_gene | d_gene | v_gene | abundance | CDR3nt | CDR3aa
TRBJ1-2 | NA | TRBV9 | NA | TGTGCCAGCAGCGTAACGGGACAACTCAACTATGGCTACACCTTC | CASSVTGQLNYGYTF
TRBJ1-1 | NA | TRBV18 | NA | TGTGCCAGCTCACCCCCCGAGGGGGTTACAGGGACTGAAGCTTTCTTT | CASSPPEGVTGTEAFF
TRBJ2-2 | NA | TRBV4-1 | NA | TGCGCCAGCAGCCAAGATCTTCAGGCCGGGGAGCTGTTTTTT | CASSQDLQAGELFF
TRBJ2-7 | TRBD2 | TRBV10-3 | NA | TGTGCCATCAGCGGGGGGGCCTACGAGCAGTACTTC | CAISGGAYEQYF
TRBJ2-2 | TRBD1 | TRBV5-4 | NA | TGTGCCAGCAGCTTTGAACAGGGGGCCACCGGGGAGCTGTTTTTT | CASSFEQGATGELFF
TRBJ1-1 | TRBD1 | TRBV12-5 | NA | TGTGCTAGTGGGCCCATCAGGGGGTTACCTGAAGCTTTCTTT | CASGPIRGLPEAFF
TRBJ2-1 | TRBD2 | TRBV5-1 | NA | TGCGCCAGCAGCCCCCCTGGTAGCGGGCTTAACAATGAGCAGTTCTTC | CASSPPGSGLNNEQFF
TRBJ2-7 | TRBD1 | TRBV27 | NA | TGTGCCAGCAGTTCGAGGGACAGGGGGCTCTACGAGCAGTACTTC | CASSSRDRGLYEQYF
TRBJ2-7 | TRBD1 | TRBV27 | NA | TGTGCCAGCAGACCGGGACAGGGGGTATACGAGCAGTACTTC | CASRPGQGVYEQYF
TRBJ1-5 | NA | TRBV28 | once | TGTGCCAGCACCTGGTCGGGGAATCAGCCCCAGCATTTT | CASTWSGNQPQHF
TRBJ1-1 | NA | TRBV9 | NA | TGTGCCAGCAGCGTACCGGAGCGCCAAGCTTTCTTT | CASSVPERQAFF
TRBJ2-7 | TRBD2 | TRBV27 | NA | TGTGCCAGCAGTCCGTGGACTAGCGGGGGATCTTACGAGCAGTACTTC | CASSPWTSGGSYEQYF
TRBJ2-1 | TRBD1 | TRBV11-2 | NA | TGTGCCAGCAGCCGGGACAGGGGTAATGAGCAGTTCTTC | CASSRDRGNEQFF
TRBJ1-2 | NA | TRBV5-6 | NA | TGTGCCAGCAGCTTGGGTCAGTCCTATGGCTACACCTTC | CASSLGQSYGYTF
TRBJ2-2 | NA | TRBV2 | NA | TGTGCCAGCAACGGAGAGGCCGGGGAGCTGTTTTTT | CASNGEAGELFF
TRBJ1-6 | NA | TRBV6-4 | NA | TGTGCCAGCAGGGCCAGCGGATTAGGTTCACCCCTCCACTTT | CASRASGLGSPLHF
TRBJ2-2 | TRBD2 | TRBV18 | NA | TGTGCCAGCTCACCACCGGCCGGGAGGACCGGGGAGCTGTTTTTT | CASSPPAGRTGELFF
TRBJ1-1 | NA | TRBV10-1 | few | TGCGCCAGCAGTGACGCGGCCCTGCCGAACACTGAAGCTTTCTTT | CASSDAALPNTEAFF
TRBJ2-7 | NA | TRBV24-1 | NA | TGTGCCACCAGTGATCCTACAGCTTACGAGCAGTACTTC | CATSDPTAYEQYF
TRBJ1-2 | NA | TRBV28 | NA | TGTGCCAGCAGTTTAAGTCGGGTCCTACTAGGCTACACCTTC | CASSLSRVLLGYTF
TRBJ2-1 | NA | TRBV7-9 | NA | TGTGCCAGCAGCGCCTCTACAGGAGATTCCTACAATGAGCAGTTCTTC | CASSASTGDSYNEQFF
TRBJ2-2 | NA | TRBV3-1/TRBV3-2 | NA | TGTGCCAGCAGCCAAGTAGGGGGGGCCTACACCGGGGAGCTGTTTTTT | CASSQVGGAYTGELFF
TRBJ2-5 | TRBD2 | TRBV15 | NA | TGTGCCACCAGCAGCCTACCGGGACTAGCGGGGATAGTGGAGACCCAGTACTTC | CATSSLPGLAGIVETQYF
TRBJ2-2 | TRBD2 | TRBV19 | NA | TGTGCCAGTAAACGAGCGGGGGGGCCGGGCACCGGGGAGCTGTTTTTT | CASKRAGGPGTGELFF
TRBJ1-2 | TRBD1 | TRBV6-4 | NA | TGTGCCAAGGACAGGGGCGCGGCTTCGAGCGGCTACACCTTC | CAKDRGAASSGYTF
TRBJ1-1 | TRBD1 | TRBV5-1 | NA | TGCGCCAGCAGGGATACAGGGGACTACACTGAAGCTTTCTTT | CASRDTGDYTEAFF
TRBJ1-5 | NA | TRBV10-3 | NA | TGTGCCATCAGTCCTCAGGGGATTGGCAATCAGCCCCAGCATTTT | CAISPQGIGNQPQHF
TRBJ1-3 | NA | TRBV6-6 | NA | TGTGCCAGCAGTTACTCGAGCAGGGAAAGAAACACCATATATTTT | CASSYSSRERNTIYF
TRBJ1-3 | TRBD1 | TRBV2 | NA | TGTGCCAGCAGGGGGGCTCCGGGACAGGGACTCGAAAGCTCTGGAAACACCATATATTTT | CASRGAPGQGLESSGNTIYF
TRBJ2-2 | NA | TRBV3-1/TRBV3-2 | NA | TGTGCCAGCAGCCAAACGGGGGACACCGGGGAGCTGTTTTTT | CASSQTGDTGELFF
TRBJ1-1 | NA | TRBV19 | NA | TGTGCCAGTAGTCCTGCTACAGCCGGGAACACTGAAGCTTTCTTT | CASSPATAGNTEAFF